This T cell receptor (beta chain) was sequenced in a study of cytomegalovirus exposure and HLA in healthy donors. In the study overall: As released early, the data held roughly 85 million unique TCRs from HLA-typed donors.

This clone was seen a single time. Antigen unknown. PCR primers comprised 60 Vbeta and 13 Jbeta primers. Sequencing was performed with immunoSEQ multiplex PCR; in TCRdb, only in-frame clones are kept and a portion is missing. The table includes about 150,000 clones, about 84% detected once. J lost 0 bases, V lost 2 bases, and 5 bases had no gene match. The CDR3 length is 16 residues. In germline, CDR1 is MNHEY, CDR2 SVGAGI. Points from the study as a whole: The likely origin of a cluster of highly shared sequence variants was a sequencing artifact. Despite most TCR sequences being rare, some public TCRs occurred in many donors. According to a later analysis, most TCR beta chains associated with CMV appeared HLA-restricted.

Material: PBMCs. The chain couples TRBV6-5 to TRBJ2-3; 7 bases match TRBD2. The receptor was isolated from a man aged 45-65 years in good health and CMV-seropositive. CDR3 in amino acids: CASSYTSVSSTDTQYF. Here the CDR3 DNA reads TGTGCCAGCAGTTACACTAGCGTCTCTAGCACAGATACGCAGTATTTT.